This TCR beta chain stems from a study of graft-versus-host responses after intestinal transplantation. For the study at large: All recipients were transplanted with multivisceral, liver-intestinal, or isolated intestinal grafts. The study gave all recipients anti-thymocyte globulin induction, then tacrolimus and steroids for three to four years.

V was shortened by 2 bases and J by 5 bases, with 11 bases between the two germline ends. Germline CDR1 is SGHNT and CDR2 is YYREEE (reference sequence). This CDR3 comprises 14 residues. Profiling relied on immunoSEQ multiplex PCR, and the TCRdb table lists in-frame clones only, not all of them. The sample shows about 93,000 clones, 85% to 95% of them seen only once. Study-level points and caveats: Marrow from the recipient contained GvH clones, some of which had appeared first in ileum or blood. Patients who carried graft-donor T cell macrochimerism also had high graft-versus-host to host-versus-graft clonal ratios in their allografts.

Notes on this clone: No antigen is known for it.

The material sequenced was unstimulated CD8+ T cells sorted from spleen or lymph node cells, taken before intestinal transplant. The chain carries TRBV5-4 and TRBJ2-1; TRBD2 is a possible D gene (5 bases). The sequence derives from a human donor who received an intestinal transplant. This CDR3 is CASSLFFGNNEQFF. The CDR3 region has the DNA TGTGCCAGCAGCTTATTCTTCGGGAACAATGAGCAGTTCTTC.